The 24 T cell receptor beta chains reported below all come from one sample, sequenced in a study of blood T cell repertoires in COVID-19 (dated by TCRdb to the early 2020s). The library was built by means of the immunoSEQ multiplex PCR assay. TCRdb limited this immuneACCESS table to in-frame rearrangements with V and J called. A share of clones is missing; checked studies link under half to unresolved V genes, and the rest is unexplained. The sample table contains approximately 400,000 clones; only one count was recorded for more than 75% of them. The biggest ten clones account for about 1% of the sample. Input material: peripheral blood. The receptors were sampled from a human donor with acute or convalescent COVID-19. The donor label of this sample is uncertain.

The rearrangement links TRBV19 to TRBJ2-7; weak D call: TRBD1 (6 bases). The germline V and J ends were trimmed by 6 bases and 0 bases, with 15 bases remaining between them. This CDR3 has 15 residues. Germline assignment: CDR1 LNHDA and CDR2 SQIVND (reference sequence). This CDR3 is CASSLERGSSYEQYF. The CDR3 nucleotides read TGTGCCAGTAGCCTAGAGAGGGGGTCCTCCTACGAGCAGTACTTC.

This chain joins TRBV7-8 and TRBJ1-6; D might be TRBD1 (5 bases). Germline CDR1 reads SGHVS; CDR2 reads FQNEAQ. The CDR3 runs 13 residues. V dropped 0 bases and J dropped 14 bases, with 11 bases sitting between them. The CDR3: CASSLASTGALHF. DNA for the CDR3: TGTGCCAGCAGCTTAGCCTCTACAGGAGCCCTCCACTTT.

This sequence joins TRBV19 and TRBJ2-5; D remains unclear. This CDR3 has 11 amino acids. Trimming removed 9 bases at V and 5 bases at J, with 10 bases between. CDR1 is LNHDA and CDR2 is SQIVND in the germline V gene (reference sequence). The DNA of the CDR3 is TGTGCCAGGACACTCGAGGAGACCCAGTACTTC. Translation gives CARTLEETQYF.

This rearrangement joins TRBV5-1 to TRBJ2-3; D gene ambiguous. Germline V gene data show CDR1 as SGHRS and CDR2 as YFSETQ. The CDR3 is 14 residues long. V lost 5 bases and J lost 4, with 14 bases in between. The chain's CDR3 is CASRTFSFADTQYF. DNA of the CDR3: TGCGCCAGCAGGACATTCTCCTTCGCAGATACGCAGTATTTT. The complete variable domain, with remaining parts taken from reference TRBV5-1 and TRBJ2-3, reads KAGVTQTPRYLIKTRGQQVTLSCSPISGHRSVSWYQQTPGQGLQFLFEYFSETQRNKGNFPGRFSGRQFSNSRSEMNVSTLELGDSALYLCASRTFSFADTQYFGPGTRLTVL.

V gene TRBV5-4 combines with J gene TRBJ1-4; the D is unclear. V lost 3 bases and J 7 bases, leaving 19 bases between the germline ends. From germline, CDR1 is SGHNT and CDR2 YYREEE (reference sequence). The CDR3 covers 16 residues. CDR3 nucleotides: TGTGCCAGCAGCTCCAAGGAGGACCCATGGGGTGAAAAACTGTTTTTT. This codes for CASSSKEDPWGEKLFF.

The rearrangement uses TRBV18 and TRBJ2-7; 8 bases match TRBD1. The V gene's germline CDR1 is KGHSH and CDR2 LQKENI. Losses at the gene ends were 6 bases for V and 1 base for J; bases not matched to a gene: 5. The CDR3 spans 14 residues. The DNA of the CDR3 is TGTGCCAGCTCGCAGACAGGGGAGTCCTACGAGCAGTACTTC. Protein product: CASSQTGESYEQYF.

This chain links TRBV9 with TRBJ1-4; weak D call: TRBD1 (6 bases). CDR1 and CDR2 (germline): SGDLS, YYNGEE. V gave up 3 bases and J gave up 0 bases, with 15 bases separating them. This CDR3 spans 17 amino acids. CDR3 in amino acids: CASSGTTGLATNEKLFF. For the CDR3, the DNA is TGTGCCAGCAGCGGAACTACAGGGTTGGCAACTAATGAAAAACTGTTTTTT.

The V call is TRBV11-2, the J call TRBJ2-1; 7 positions match TRBD2. CDR3 length: 16 amino acids. Germline V gene sequence: CDR1 SGHAT, CDR2 FQNNGV. Unmatched junction bases numbered 9, after V lost 1 base and J lost 6 bases. The CDR3 sequence is CASSLVGTKGVNEQFF. For the CDR3, the DNA is TGTGCCAGCAGCTTAGTTGGGACTAAAGGGGTCAATGAGCAGTTCTTC.

This sequence joins TRBV3-1 (or the pseudogene TRBV3-2) and TRBJ2-7, with TRBD2 as a possible D gene (5 bases). Trimming took off 1 base at V and 0 bases at J, with 7 bases between the two ends. Germline values: CDR1 LGHDT, CDR2 YNNKEL (reference sequence). The length of the CDR3 is 14 residues. The CDR3 spells CASSQVLASYEQYF. The CDR3, as DNA: TGTGCCAGCAGCCAAGTGCTAGCCTCCTACGAGCAGTACTTC.

CDR3 coding DNA: TGTGCCAGCCGACAGGGCCTTAGCAATCAGCCCCAGCATTTT. This codes for CASRQGLSNQPQHF. The genes are TRBV19 and TRBJ1-5; 7 nucleotides align to TRBD1. Germline V lookup: CDR1 LNHDA, CDR2 SQIVND (reference sequence). The CDR3 is 14 amino acids. V lost 9 bases and J lost 0; bases outside the gene matches: 5.

The V call is TRBV5-1, the J call TRBJ1-4, with 10 bases fitting TRBD1. Germline trimming cut 4 bases from V and 8 bases from J; bases unmatched to any gene: 5. Per the germline V gene, CDR1 is SGHRS and CDR2 is YFSETQ. The CDR3 is made up of 14 amino acids. CDR3 bases: TGCGCCAGCAGCCCCCCGGGACAGGGGGAAAAACTGTTTTTT. It specifies CASSPPGQGEKLFF.

V usage is TRBV2 and J usage is TRBJ2-5; 7 bases line up with TRBD2. Germline V gene sequence: CDR1 SNHLY, CDR2 FYNNEI. This CDR3 spans 11 amino acids. With 8 bases clipped from V and 9 bases from J, the junction kept 6 bases outside the gene matches. The CDR3 protein is CASRGEGSQYF. DNA of the CDR3: TGTGCCAGCCGGGGGGAGGGGTCCCAGTACTTC.

The J gene is TRBJ2-1, the V gene TRBV6-5; D gene ambiguous. Trimming cost V 4 bases and J 14 bases, with 12 bases left between them. Germline V gene data show CDR1 as MNHEY and CDR2 as SVGAGI. The CDR3 runs to 11 residues. Here the CDR3 DNA reads TGTGCCAGCAGTTCCCGATTTGGAGAGTTCTTC. It codes for CASSSRFGEFF.

This chain links TRBV5-6 with TRBJ2-5, with 10 bases aligning to TRBD2. Losses at the gene ends were 1 base for V and 5 bases for J; bases not matched to a gene: 8. The CDR3 totals 16 residues. Germline V gene data show CDR1 as SGHDT and CDR2 as YYEEEE. For the CDR3, the DNA is TGTGCCAGCAGCTTGTTTCTAGCGGGAGCCCGGGAGACCCAGTACTTC. This sequence encodes CASSLFLAGARETQYF.

The rearrangement links TRBV18 to TRBJ1-5; TRBD1 matches at 7 bases. Germline values: CDR1 KGHSH, CDR2 LQKENI. This CDR3 is 15 amino acids long. V lost 6 bases and J lost 6; bases outside the gene matches: 11. The CDR3 loop reads CASSQQGNNGQPQHF. The CDR3 nucleotides are TGTGCCAGCTCGCAACAGGGGAATAATGGTCAGCCCCAGCATTTT.

This chain uses TRBV30 with TRBJ2-7; TRBD2 matches at 7 bases. Germline V gene data show CDR1 as GTSNPN and CDR2 as SVGIG (reference sequence). V was clipped by 7 bases and J by 3 bases; unmatched bases: 9. The CDR3 consists of 13 residues. Written as DNA, the CDR3 is TGTGCCTTGAACCGCGGGGGACTCTACGAGCAGTACTTC. This gives the protein CALNRGGLYEQYF. Together with reference TRBV30 and TRBJ2-7, the CDR3 gives the full variable domain: SQTIHQWPATLVQPVGSPLSLECTVEGTSNPNLYWYRQAAGRGLQLLFYSVGIGQISSEVPQNLSASRPQDRQFILSSKKLLLSDSGFYLCALNRGGLYEQYFGPGTRLTVT.

This clone was seen just once. The chain is built from TRBV14 and TRBJ2-2; TRBD2 matches at 13 bases. The CDR3 has 15 residues. The germline gives CDR1 SGHDN, CDR2 FVKESK. With 4 bases clipped from V and 6 bases from J, the junction kept 2 bases outside the gene matches. Here the CDR3 reads CASSRTSGRAGELFF. Written as DNA, the CDR3 is TGTGCCAGCAGCCGTACTAGCGGGAGGGCCGGGGAGCTGTTTTTT.

The chain combines TRBV7-8 with TRBJ1-2; 9 bases fit TRBD1. Germline V CDR1 and CDR2: SGHVS, FQNEAQ. Trimming cost V 1 base and J 2 bases; bases outside gene matches: 8. The CDR3 has 17 amino acids. The CDR3 loop is CASSLVTGGAPNYGYTF. CDR3 in DNA: TGTGCCAGCAGCTTAGTTACAGGGGGCGCGCCCAACTATGGCTACACCTTC.

This chain uses TRBV10-2 with TRBJ2-1; TRBD2 matches 13 bases. Germline values: CDR1 WSHSY, CDR2 SAAADI. J was trimmed by 7 bases and V by 3 bases; bases with no gene match: 6. This CDR3 is built from 16 residues. This chain's CDR3 is CASSDTSGGARNEQFF. The DNA of the CDR3 is TGCGCCAGCAGTGACACTAGCGGGGGGGCCCGTAATGAGCAGTTCTTC.

CDR3 coding DNA: TGTGCCAGCAGCGTAAATCAAGGCAGGGACTATGGCTACACCTTC. It encodes CASSVNQGRDYGYTF. This chain uses TRBV9 with TRBJ1-2; D might be TRBD1 (5 bases). V lost 1 base and J 3 bases, leaving 13 bases between the germline ends. The CDR3 length is 15 residues. Germline assignment: CDR1 SGDLS and CDR2 YYNGEE.

The rearrangement joins TRBV19 to TRBJ1-2; unclear D gene. This CDR3 region has 13 residues. V gave up 7 bases and J gave up 1 base, with 10 bases separating them. Germline CDR1 and CDR2: LNHDA and SQIVND (reference sequence). The CDR3 DNA reads as TGTGCCAGTACCCCCGGGAATAACTATGGCTACACCTTC. Amino acids: CASTPGNNYGYTF.

This clone was counted between two and nine times. V gene TRBV7-9 combines with J gene TRBJ2-7; no clear D gene. CDR3 length: 11 residues. Germline V CDR1 and CDR2: SEHNR, FQNEAQ (reference sequence). Trimming pared 5 bases from V and 6 bases from J, leaving 8 bases between. Here the CDR3 reads CASSPAFEQYF. The CDR3 coding sequence is TGTGCCAGCAGCCCCGCGTTCGAGCAGTACTTC.

This clone was seen only once. The chain joins TRBV19 to TRBJ2-6; possible D gene TRBD1, 5 bases. Germline CDR1 is LNHDA and CDR2 is SQIVND (reference sequence). This CDR3 region has 16 residues. Trimming stripped 6 bases from V and 2 bases from J, with 14 bases between. The CDR3, as DNA: TGTGCCAGTAGCCGGCAGGGTGCAACTGGGGCCAACGTCCTGACTTTC. It specifies CASSRQGATGANVLTF.

The chain recombines TRBV19 with TRBJ1-1; 7 bases agree with TRBD1. This CDR3 spans 13 amino acids. Per germline, CDR1 LNHDA and CDR2 SQIVND (reference sequence). Germline trimming cut 1 base from V and 8 bases from J; bases unmatched to any gene: 4. The CDR3 sequence is CASSIGGQREAFF. CDR3 sequence (DNA): TGTGCCAGTAGTATAGGGGGACAGCGCGAAGCTTTCTTT.